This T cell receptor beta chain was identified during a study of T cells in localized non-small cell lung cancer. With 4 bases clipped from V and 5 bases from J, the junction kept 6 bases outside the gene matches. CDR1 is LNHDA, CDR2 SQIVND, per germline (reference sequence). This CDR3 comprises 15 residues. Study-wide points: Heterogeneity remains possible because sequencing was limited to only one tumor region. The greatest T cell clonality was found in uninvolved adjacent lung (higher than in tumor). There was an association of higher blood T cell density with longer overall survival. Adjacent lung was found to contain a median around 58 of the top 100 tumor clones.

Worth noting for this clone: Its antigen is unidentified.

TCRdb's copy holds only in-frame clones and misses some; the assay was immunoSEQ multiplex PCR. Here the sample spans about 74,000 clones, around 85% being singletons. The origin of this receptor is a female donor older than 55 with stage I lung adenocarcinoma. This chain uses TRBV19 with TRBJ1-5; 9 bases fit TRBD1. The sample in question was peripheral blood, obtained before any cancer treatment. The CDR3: CASSSRGQGHQPQHF. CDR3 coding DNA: TGTGCCAGTAGTAGTAGGGGACAGGGACATCAGCCCCAGCATTTT.